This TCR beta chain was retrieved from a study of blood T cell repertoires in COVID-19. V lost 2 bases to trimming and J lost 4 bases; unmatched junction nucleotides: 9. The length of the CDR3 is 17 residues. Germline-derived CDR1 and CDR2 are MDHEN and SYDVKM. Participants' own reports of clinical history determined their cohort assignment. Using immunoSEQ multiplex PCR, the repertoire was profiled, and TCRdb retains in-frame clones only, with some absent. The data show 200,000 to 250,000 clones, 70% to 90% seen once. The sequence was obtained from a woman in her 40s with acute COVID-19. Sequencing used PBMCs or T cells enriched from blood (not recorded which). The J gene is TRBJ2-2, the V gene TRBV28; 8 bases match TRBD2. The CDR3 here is CASSLRPGLAGTGELFF. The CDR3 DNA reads TGTGCCAGCAGTTTACGTCCAGGGCTAGCGGGCACCGGGGAGCTGTTTTTT.